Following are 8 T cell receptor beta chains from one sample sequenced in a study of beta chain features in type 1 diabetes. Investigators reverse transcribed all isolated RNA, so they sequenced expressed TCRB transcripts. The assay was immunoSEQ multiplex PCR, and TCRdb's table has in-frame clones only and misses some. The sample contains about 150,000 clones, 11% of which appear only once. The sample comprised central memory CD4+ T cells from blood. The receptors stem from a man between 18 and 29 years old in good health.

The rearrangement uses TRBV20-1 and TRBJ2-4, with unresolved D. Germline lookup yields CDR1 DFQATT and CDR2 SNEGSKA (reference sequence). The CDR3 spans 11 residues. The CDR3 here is CRKLAKNIQYF. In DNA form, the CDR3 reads TGCAGAAAGCTAGCCAAAAACATTCAGTACTTC.

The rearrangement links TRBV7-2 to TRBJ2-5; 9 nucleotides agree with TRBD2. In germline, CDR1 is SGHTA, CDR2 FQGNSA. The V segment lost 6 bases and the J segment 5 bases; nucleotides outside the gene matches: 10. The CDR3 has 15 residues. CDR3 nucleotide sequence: TGTGCCAGCAGGTCCCGGCGGGGGGGCTGGGAGACCCAGTACTTC. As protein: CASRSRRGGWETQYF.

The CDR3 loop reads CASSHQGYEQYF. The CDR3 DNA sequence: TGTGCCAGCAGCCACCAGGGGTACGAGCAGTACTTC. The V gene is TRBV28, the J gene TRBJ2-7; D is perhaps TRBD1 (6 bases). Germline V gene data show CDR1 as MDHEN and CDR2 as SYDVKM. Trimming stripped 6 bases from V and 4 bases from J, with 10 bases between. This CDR3 contains 12 residues.

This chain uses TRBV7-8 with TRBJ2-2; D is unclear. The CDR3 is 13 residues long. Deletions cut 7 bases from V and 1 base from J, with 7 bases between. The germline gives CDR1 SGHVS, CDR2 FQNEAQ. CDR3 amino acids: CASNYLNTGELFF. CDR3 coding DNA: TGTGCCAGCAACTATCTGAACACCGGGGAGCTGTTTTTT.

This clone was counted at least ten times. CDR3 in amino acids: CAWGPRGRVNVLTF. In DNA, the CDR3 is TGTGCCTGGGGCCCCAGGGGGCGGGTCAACGTCCTGACTTTC. The rearrangement links TRBV30 to TRBJ2-6, with 8 bases identical to TRBD1. The J segment lost 9 bases and the V segment lost 5 bases, leaving 9 bases of the junction unmatched. CDR1 GTSNPN and CDR2 SVGIG come from the germline V gene (reference sequence). The CDR3 has 14 residues.

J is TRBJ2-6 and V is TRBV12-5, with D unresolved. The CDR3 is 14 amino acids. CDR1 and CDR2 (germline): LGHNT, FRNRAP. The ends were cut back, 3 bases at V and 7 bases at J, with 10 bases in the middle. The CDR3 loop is CASGFSGSANVLTF. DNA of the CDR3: TGTGCTAGTGGTTTCTCCGGTTCTGCCAACGTCCTGACTTTC.

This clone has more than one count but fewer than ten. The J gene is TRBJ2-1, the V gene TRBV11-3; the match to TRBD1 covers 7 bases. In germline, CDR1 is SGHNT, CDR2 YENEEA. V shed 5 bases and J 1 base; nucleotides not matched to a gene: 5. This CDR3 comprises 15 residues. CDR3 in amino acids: CASSQRQGSYNEQFF. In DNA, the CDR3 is TGTGCCAGCAGCCAAAGACAGGGATCCTACAATGAGCAGTTCTTC.

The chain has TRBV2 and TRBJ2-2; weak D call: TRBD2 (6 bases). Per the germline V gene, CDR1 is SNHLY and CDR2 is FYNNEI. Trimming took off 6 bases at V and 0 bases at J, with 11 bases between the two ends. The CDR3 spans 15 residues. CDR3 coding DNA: TGTGCCAGCAGGGGGGGAACAGCGAACACCGGGGAGCTGTTTTTT. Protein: CASRGGTANTGELFF.